Listed below are T cell receptor beta chains from one sample, sequenced in a study of T cells in localized non-small cell lung cancer. TCRdb's copy holds only in-frame clones and misses some; the assay was immunoSEQ multiplex PCR. The data show tens of thousands of clones, 80% to 90% seen once. Sequencing was performed on peripheral blood, taken before any cancer treatment. The receptors were sampled from a woman aged 35-75 years with stage I lung adenocarcinoma. Both conserved end residues are part of each CDR3. D genes are given only for firm matches. A clone size is listed for some rows: how often the clone was seen (once, few, many), or a class if it is expanded.

V: TRBV7-9
size: .
D: TRBD2
J: TRBJ2-7
CDR3: CASSRSGGAPLEQYF
DNA: TGTGCCAGCAGCCGTAGCGGGGGGGCCCCCCTCGAGCAGTACTTC

V: TRBV5-1
size: .
D: TRBD1
J: TRBJ2-2
CDR3: CASNTEGGAAGELFF
DNA: TGCGCCAGCAATACAGAAGGGGGCGCAGCCGGGGAGCTGTTTTTT

V: TRBV10-3
size: .
D: TRBD1
J: TRBJ2-5
CDR3: CAISQGQGIGETQYF
DNA: TGTGCCATCAGTCAGGGACAGGGAATCGGAGAGACCCAGTACTTC

V: TRBV5-1
size: .
D: TRBD2
J: TRBJ2-3
CDR3: CASSLVFLAGGRSTDTQYF
DNA: TGCGCCAGCAGCTTGGTCTTCCTAGCGGGGGGCCGTAGCACAGATACGCAGTATTTT

V: TRBV7-9
size: .
D: .
J: TRBJ2-3
CDR3: CASSLVGQDTQYF
DNA: TGTGCCAGCAGCTTGGTGGGGCAAGATACGCAGTATTTT

V: TRBV6-5
size: once
D: .
J: TRBJ1-2
CDR3: CASSYIGREGDGYTF
DNA: TGTGCCAGCAGTTACATCGGCAGGGAAGGGGATGGCTACACCTTC

V: TRBV27
size: once
D: .
J: TRBJ2-6
CDR3: CASRSLGSGANVLTF
DNA: TGTGCCAGCAGGTCACTGGGCTCTGGGGCCAACGTCCTGACTTTC

V: TRBV6-4
size: few
D: .
J: TRBJ1-6
CDR3: CASSLEGNSPLHF
DNA: TGTGCCAGCAGTCTAGAGGGGAATTCACCCCTCCACTTT

V: TRBV5-5
size: .
D: .
J: TRBJ2-1
CDR3: CASRPSEGEQFF
DNA: TGTGCCAGCAGGCCTAGTGAGGGTGAGCAGTTCTTC

V: TRBV7-2
size: .
D: .
J: TRBJ1-6
CDR3: CASSFVNSPLHF
DNA: TGTGCCAGCAGCTTCGTTAATTCACCCCTCCACTTT

V: TRBV9
size: .
D: TRBD1
J: TRBJ1-1
CDR3: CASSGAQGGTEAFF
DNA: TGTGCCAGCAGCGGAGCACAGGGGGGCACTGAAGCTTTCTTT

V: TRBV30
size: .
D: .
J: TRBJ1-1
CDR3: CAWRESRRDGGEAFF
DNA: TGTGCCTGGAGGGAGTCGCGCCGGGACGGAGGTGAAGCTTTCTTT

V: TRBV7-8
size: once
D: .
J: TRBJ1-4
CDR3: CASSQHGGRRDEKLFF
DNA: TGTGCCAGCAGCCAACACGGAGGGCGCAGGGATGAAAAACTGTTTTTT

V: TRBV27
size: .
D: .
J: TRBJ1-5
CDR3: CASKITGQGNQPQHF
DNA: TGTGCCAGCAAAATAACGGGACAAGGCAATCAGCCCCAGCATTTT

V: TRBV5-1
size: .
D: TRBD1
J: TRBJ1-4
CDR3: CASSSGQVSNEKLFF
DNA: TGCGCCAGCAGCTCAGGACAGGTCTCTAATGAAAAACTGTTTTTT

V: TRBV7-2
size: once
D: .
J: TRBJ1-3
CDR3: CASSLEGRGAGNTIYF
DNA: TGTGCCAGCAGCTTAGAGGGGCGCGGAGCTGGAAACACCATATATTTT

V: TRBV19
size: .
D: .
J: TRBJ2-6
CDR3: CASSDWSNVLTF
DNA: TGTGCCAGTAGTGACTGGTCCAACGTCCTGACTTTC

V: TRBV9
size: once
D: .
J: TRBJ1-5
CDR3: CASSVLFGVQPQHF
DNA: TGTGCCAGCAGCGTATTATTCGGAGTTCAGCCCCAGCATTTT

V: TRBV5-4
size: once
D: .
J: TRBJ1-1
CDR3: CASSLDWNTEAFF
DNA: TGTGCCAGCAGCTTAGACTGGAACACTGAAGCTTTCTTT

V: TRBV28
size: .
D: .
J: TRBJ1-6
CDR3: CASILSSYNSPLHF
DNA: TGTGCCAGCATTCTCAGCTCCTATAATTCACCCCTCCACTTT

V: TRBV6-6
size: .
D: .
J: TRBJ1-1
CDR3: CASGGSVNTEAFF
DNA: TGTGCCAGCGGCGGATCAGTGAACACTGAAGCTTTCTTT

V: TRBV6-6
size: few
D: .
J: TRBJ2-7
CDR3: CASSSLNEQYF
DNA: TGTGCCAGCAGTTCCCTAAACGAGCAGTACTTC

V: TRBV4-1
size: .
D: TRBD2
J: TRBJ2-1
CDR3: CASRTSGGAYNEQFF
DNA: TGCGCCAGCCGGACTAGCGGGGGGGCCTACAATGAGCAGTTCTTC

V: TRBV7-2
size: .
D: .
J: TRBJ1-4
CDR3: CASSLEQGGEKLFF
DNA: TGTGCCAGCAGCTTGGAACAGGGTGGAGAAAAACTGTTTTTT

V: TRBV7-3
size: few
D: .
J: TRBJ1-5
CDR3: CASSSTVQPQHF
DNA: TGTGCCAGCAGCTCGACAGTTCAGCCCCAGCATTTT

V: TRBV7-2
size: .
D: .
J: TRBJ1-1
CDR3: CASSLERRADEAFF
DNA: TGTGCCAGCAGCTTAGAACGCAGGGCAGATGAAGCTTTCTTT

V: TRBV19
size: .
D: .
J: TRBJ2-1
CDR3: CATRAGPNEQFF
DNA: TGTGCCACTAGGGCAGGGCCGAATGAGCAGTTCTTC

V: TRBV4-3
size: .
D: TRBD1
J: TRBJ2-1
CDR3: CASSQDGMEVFRGRGDEQFF
DNA: TGCGCCAGCAGCCAAGATGGAATGGAAGTCTTCAGGGGGCGAGGAGATGAGCAGTTCTTC

V: TRBV19
size: few
D: .
J: TRBJ1-1
CDR3: CASRLVHDTEAFF
DNA: TGTGCCAGTAGGCTTGTTCATGACACTGAAGCTTTCTTT

V: TRBV5-1
size: .
D: .
J: TRBJ1-3
CDR3: CASRRQDSSGNTIYF
DNA: TGCGCCAGCAGACGACAGGACAGCTCTGGAAACACCATATATTTT

V: TRBV7-3
size: .
D: .
J: TRBJ2-3
CDR3: CASSFFGGPDTQYF
DNA: TGTGCCAGCAGCTTTTTCGGGGGCCCAGATACGCAGTATTTT

V: TRBV18
size: .
D: .
J: TRBJ2-3
CDR3: CASSPRTITDTQYF
DNA: TGTGCCAGCTCACCAAGAACGATCACAGATACGCAGTATTTT

V: TRBV5-4
size: .
D: TRBD2
J: TRBJ2-2
CDR3: CASSHRTSGGRDTGELFF
DNA: TGTGCCAGCAGCCACCGGACTAGCGGGGGTAGGGACACCGGGGAGCTGTTTTTT

V: TRBV6-5
size: .
D: TRBD1
J: TRBJ1-2
CDR3: CASNRDRGSGYTF
DNA: TGTGCCAGCAACCGGGACAGGGGCTCTGGCTACACCTTC

V: TRBV19
size: .
D: .
J: TRBJ1-2
CDR3: CASSITEGQLSPYGYTF
DNA: TGTGCCAGTAGTATAACAGAAGGACAGCTCTCCCCCTATGGCTACACCTTC

V: TRBV7-8
size: .
D: .
J: TRBJ1-1
CDR3: CASSLAGGWGWVTEAFF
DNA: TGTGCCAGCAGCTTAGCCGGGGGGTGGGGCTGGGTCACTGAAGCTTTCTTT

V: TRBV29-1
size: .
D: .
J: TRBJ2-1
CDR3: CSVGGINEQFF
DNA: TGCAGCGTTGGGGGGATCAATGAGCAGTTCTTC

V: TRBV27
size: .
D: .
J: TRBJ2-3
CDR3: CASNPAGGPADTQYF
DNA: TGTGCCAGCAATCCGGCAGGAGGGCCCGCAGATACGCAGTATTTT

V: TRBV5-6
size: .
D: .
J: TRBJ2-7
CDR3: CASRLNREGITYEQYF
DNA: TGTGCCAGCAGGTTGAACAGGGAGGGGATCACCTACGAGCAGTACTTC

V: TRBV5-1
size: .
D: .
J: TRBJ2-5
CDR3: CASSLLSGRSQETQYF
DNA: TGCGCCAGCAGCTTGCTATCGGGGCGTAGCCAAGAGACCCAGTACTTC

V: TRBV28
size: .
D: .
J: TRBJ1-4
CDR3: CASSFGGEKLFF
DNA: TGTGCCAGCAGTTTCGGGGGCGAAAAACTGTTTTTT

V: TRBV4-2
size: .
D: .
J: TRBJ1-2
CDR3: CASSQVSYGYTF
DNA: TGTGCCAGCAGCCAAGTTTCCTATGGCTACACCTTC

V: TRBV27
size: few
D: .
J: TRBJ1-2
CDR3: CASSQYSGGTF
DNA: TGTGCCAGCAGCCAGTACAGTGGTGGCACCTTC

V: TRBV6-1
size: .
D: .
J: TRBJ1-4
CDR3: CASSEAGGGNEKLFF
DNA: TGTGCCAGCAGTGAAGCGGGCGGGGGTAATGAAAAACTGTTTTTT

V: TRBV18
size: .
D: TRBD1
J: TRBJ1-3
CDR3: CASSPSGDSGNTIYF
DNA: TGTGCCAGCTCACCATCCGGGGACAGTGGAAACACCATATATTTT

V: TRBV4-1
size: .
D: .
J: TRBJ1-4
CDR3: CASSQGGAGEKLFF
DNA: TGCGCCAGCAGCCAAGGGGGCGCAGGTGAAAAACTGTTTTTT

V: TRBV15
size: .
D: .
J: TRBJ1-1
CDR3: CATSRTDTIGTEAFF
DNA: TGTGCCACCAGCAGAACGGACACGATTGGAACTGAAGCTTTCTTT

V: TRBV29-1
size: .
D: TRBD1
J: TRBJ1-5
CDR3: CSALTGDGNQPQHF
DNA: TGCAGCGCATTGACAGGGGATGGGAATCAGCCCCAGCATTTT

V: TRBV30
size: .
D: TRBD1
J: TRBJ1-1
CDR3: CAWRGDRVNPEAFF
DNA: TGTGCCTGGAGGGGGGACAGGGTTAACCCTGAAGCTTTCTTT

V: TRBV18
size: .
D: .
J: TRBJ2-1
CDR3: CASSPSGGMEQFF
DNA: TGTGCCAGCTCACCATCCGGAGGGATGGAGCAGTTCTTC